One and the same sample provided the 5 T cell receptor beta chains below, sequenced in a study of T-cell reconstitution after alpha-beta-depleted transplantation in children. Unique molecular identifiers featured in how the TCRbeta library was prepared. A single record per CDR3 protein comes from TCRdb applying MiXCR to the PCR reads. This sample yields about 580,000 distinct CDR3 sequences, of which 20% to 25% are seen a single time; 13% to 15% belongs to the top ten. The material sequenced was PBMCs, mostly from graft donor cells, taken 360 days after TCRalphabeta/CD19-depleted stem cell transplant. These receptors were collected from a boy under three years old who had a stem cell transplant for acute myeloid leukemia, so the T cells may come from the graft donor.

CDR3 coding DNA: TGCGCCAGCAGCTCGGACCTCGGACTCTCATACGAGCAGTACTTC. It codes for CASSSDLGLSYEQYF. The chain has TRBV5-1 and TRBJ2-7, with D maybe TRBD2 (5 bases). The CDR3 extends over 15 amino acids. The V gene lost 3 bases and the J gene lost 4 bases, with 17 bases spanning the gap. Germline V gives CDR1 SGHRS, CDR2 YFSETQ.

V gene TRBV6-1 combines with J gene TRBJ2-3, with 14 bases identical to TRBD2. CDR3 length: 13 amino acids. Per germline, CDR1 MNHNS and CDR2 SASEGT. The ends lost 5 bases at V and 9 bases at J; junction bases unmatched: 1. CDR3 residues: CASSRTSGGTQYF. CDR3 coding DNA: TGTGCCAGCAGTCGGACTAGCGGGGGGACGCAGTATTTT.

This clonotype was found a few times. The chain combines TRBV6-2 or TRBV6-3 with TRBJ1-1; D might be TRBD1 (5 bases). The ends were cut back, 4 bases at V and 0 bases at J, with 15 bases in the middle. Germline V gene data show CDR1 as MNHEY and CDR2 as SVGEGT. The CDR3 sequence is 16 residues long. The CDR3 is CASSSQTTDMNTEAFF. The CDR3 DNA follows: TGTGCCAGCAGTTCTCAAACCACGGACATGAACACTGAAGCTTTCTTT.

The CDR3 DNA is TGCAGCGGGGCCTGGACAGGCAACACTGAAGCTTTCTTT. The encoded protein is CSGAWTGNTEAFF. The rearrangement links TRBV29-1 to TRBJ1-1; 7 bases fit TRBD1. The CDR3 runs 13 residues. Germline CDR1 SQVTM, CDR2 ANQGSEA. Losses at the gene ends were 7 bases for V and 2 bases for J; bases not matched to a gene: 7. Full variable domain (missing parts from reference TRBV29-1 and TRBJ1-1): SAVISQKPSRDICQRGTSLTIQCQVDSQVTMMFWYRQQPGQSLTLIATANQGSEATYESGFVIDKFPISRPNLTFSTLTVSNMSPEDSSIYLCSGAWTGNTEAFFGQGTRLTVV.

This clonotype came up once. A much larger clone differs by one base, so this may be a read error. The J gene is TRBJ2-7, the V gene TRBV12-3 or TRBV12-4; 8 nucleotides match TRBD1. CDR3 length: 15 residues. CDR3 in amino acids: CTSSLQGDLSYEQYF. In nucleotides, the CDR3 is TGTACCAGCAGTTTACAGGGGGACCTCTCCTACGAGCAGTACTTC.